The present TCR beta chain was sequenced within a study of circulating tumor DNA in untreated peripheral T-cell lymphoma. The study's findings and limits: In about 80% of patients, tumor-specific clonotypes were identified.

The assay was immunoSEQ multiplex PCR, and TCRdb's table has in-frame clones only and misses some. Counted here are thousands of clones, 65% to 80% occurring once; the ten biggest clones make up 15% to 20%. The CDR3 runs to 15 residues. Unmatched junction bases numbered 9, after V lost 5 bases and J lost 4 bases. In regard to this clone: Its specificity is not known.

Sequencing input: tumor tissue. This TCR was sampled from a human donor with peripheral T-cell lymphoma. The chain recombines TRBV23-1 with TRBJ2-7; 9 bases are a match to TRBD1. TRBV23-1 is sorted into the ORF group, with uncertain function. This CDR3 is CASSSGTGHVYEQYF. As DNA, the CDR3 is TGCGCCAGCAGTTCCGGGACAGGGCATGTGTACGAGCAGTACTTC.